This T cell receptor beta chain was recorded in a study of blood T cell repertoires in COVID-19. TCRdb keeps only in-frame clones here, not all; method: immunoSEQ multiplex PCR. The data contain some 140,000 clones, 91% of them singletons. V was shortened by 10 bases and J by 7 bases, with 16 bases between the two germline ends. The CDR3 consists of 12 residues. CDR1 is MNHEY, CDR2 SMNVEV, per germline (reference sequence). Sequenced: peripheral blood. The chain recombines TRBV27 with TRBJ1-1; D gene unclear. This clonotype was sampled from a man in his fifties or sixties with acute or convalescent COVID-19. Here the CDR3 reads CATATSGLEAFF. The CDR3 DNA sequence: TGTGCCACCGCGACCAGTGGACTTGAAGCTTTCTTT.